This T cell receptor (beta chain) came from a study of blood T cell repertoires in COVID-19. Study-wide background: T cells, B-cell-depleted T cells, or PBMCs supplied cDNA or gDNA.

Seattle patient enrollment occurred during active infection, with longitudinal follow-up thereafter. Trimming took 4 bases from V and 7 from J, leaving 14 bases between them. This CDR3 spans 13 amino acids. The germline CDR1 and CDR2 sequences are MGHRA and YSYEKL. Clones were read by immunoSEQ multiplex PCR, and TCRdb kept only the in-frame ones, dropping some. In the table there are about 180,000 clones, roughly 85% of which are singletons. This rearrangement joins TRBV4-1 to TRBJ2-7, with D perhaps TRBD1 (6 bases). The TCR sequence derives from a woman aged 45-59 years with COVID-19, enrolled during active disease. Material: peripheral blood. The CDR3 region has the DNA TGCGCCAGCAGCCTACCGAGTCAGGGGGAGCAGTACTTC. This translates into CASSLPSQGEQYF.